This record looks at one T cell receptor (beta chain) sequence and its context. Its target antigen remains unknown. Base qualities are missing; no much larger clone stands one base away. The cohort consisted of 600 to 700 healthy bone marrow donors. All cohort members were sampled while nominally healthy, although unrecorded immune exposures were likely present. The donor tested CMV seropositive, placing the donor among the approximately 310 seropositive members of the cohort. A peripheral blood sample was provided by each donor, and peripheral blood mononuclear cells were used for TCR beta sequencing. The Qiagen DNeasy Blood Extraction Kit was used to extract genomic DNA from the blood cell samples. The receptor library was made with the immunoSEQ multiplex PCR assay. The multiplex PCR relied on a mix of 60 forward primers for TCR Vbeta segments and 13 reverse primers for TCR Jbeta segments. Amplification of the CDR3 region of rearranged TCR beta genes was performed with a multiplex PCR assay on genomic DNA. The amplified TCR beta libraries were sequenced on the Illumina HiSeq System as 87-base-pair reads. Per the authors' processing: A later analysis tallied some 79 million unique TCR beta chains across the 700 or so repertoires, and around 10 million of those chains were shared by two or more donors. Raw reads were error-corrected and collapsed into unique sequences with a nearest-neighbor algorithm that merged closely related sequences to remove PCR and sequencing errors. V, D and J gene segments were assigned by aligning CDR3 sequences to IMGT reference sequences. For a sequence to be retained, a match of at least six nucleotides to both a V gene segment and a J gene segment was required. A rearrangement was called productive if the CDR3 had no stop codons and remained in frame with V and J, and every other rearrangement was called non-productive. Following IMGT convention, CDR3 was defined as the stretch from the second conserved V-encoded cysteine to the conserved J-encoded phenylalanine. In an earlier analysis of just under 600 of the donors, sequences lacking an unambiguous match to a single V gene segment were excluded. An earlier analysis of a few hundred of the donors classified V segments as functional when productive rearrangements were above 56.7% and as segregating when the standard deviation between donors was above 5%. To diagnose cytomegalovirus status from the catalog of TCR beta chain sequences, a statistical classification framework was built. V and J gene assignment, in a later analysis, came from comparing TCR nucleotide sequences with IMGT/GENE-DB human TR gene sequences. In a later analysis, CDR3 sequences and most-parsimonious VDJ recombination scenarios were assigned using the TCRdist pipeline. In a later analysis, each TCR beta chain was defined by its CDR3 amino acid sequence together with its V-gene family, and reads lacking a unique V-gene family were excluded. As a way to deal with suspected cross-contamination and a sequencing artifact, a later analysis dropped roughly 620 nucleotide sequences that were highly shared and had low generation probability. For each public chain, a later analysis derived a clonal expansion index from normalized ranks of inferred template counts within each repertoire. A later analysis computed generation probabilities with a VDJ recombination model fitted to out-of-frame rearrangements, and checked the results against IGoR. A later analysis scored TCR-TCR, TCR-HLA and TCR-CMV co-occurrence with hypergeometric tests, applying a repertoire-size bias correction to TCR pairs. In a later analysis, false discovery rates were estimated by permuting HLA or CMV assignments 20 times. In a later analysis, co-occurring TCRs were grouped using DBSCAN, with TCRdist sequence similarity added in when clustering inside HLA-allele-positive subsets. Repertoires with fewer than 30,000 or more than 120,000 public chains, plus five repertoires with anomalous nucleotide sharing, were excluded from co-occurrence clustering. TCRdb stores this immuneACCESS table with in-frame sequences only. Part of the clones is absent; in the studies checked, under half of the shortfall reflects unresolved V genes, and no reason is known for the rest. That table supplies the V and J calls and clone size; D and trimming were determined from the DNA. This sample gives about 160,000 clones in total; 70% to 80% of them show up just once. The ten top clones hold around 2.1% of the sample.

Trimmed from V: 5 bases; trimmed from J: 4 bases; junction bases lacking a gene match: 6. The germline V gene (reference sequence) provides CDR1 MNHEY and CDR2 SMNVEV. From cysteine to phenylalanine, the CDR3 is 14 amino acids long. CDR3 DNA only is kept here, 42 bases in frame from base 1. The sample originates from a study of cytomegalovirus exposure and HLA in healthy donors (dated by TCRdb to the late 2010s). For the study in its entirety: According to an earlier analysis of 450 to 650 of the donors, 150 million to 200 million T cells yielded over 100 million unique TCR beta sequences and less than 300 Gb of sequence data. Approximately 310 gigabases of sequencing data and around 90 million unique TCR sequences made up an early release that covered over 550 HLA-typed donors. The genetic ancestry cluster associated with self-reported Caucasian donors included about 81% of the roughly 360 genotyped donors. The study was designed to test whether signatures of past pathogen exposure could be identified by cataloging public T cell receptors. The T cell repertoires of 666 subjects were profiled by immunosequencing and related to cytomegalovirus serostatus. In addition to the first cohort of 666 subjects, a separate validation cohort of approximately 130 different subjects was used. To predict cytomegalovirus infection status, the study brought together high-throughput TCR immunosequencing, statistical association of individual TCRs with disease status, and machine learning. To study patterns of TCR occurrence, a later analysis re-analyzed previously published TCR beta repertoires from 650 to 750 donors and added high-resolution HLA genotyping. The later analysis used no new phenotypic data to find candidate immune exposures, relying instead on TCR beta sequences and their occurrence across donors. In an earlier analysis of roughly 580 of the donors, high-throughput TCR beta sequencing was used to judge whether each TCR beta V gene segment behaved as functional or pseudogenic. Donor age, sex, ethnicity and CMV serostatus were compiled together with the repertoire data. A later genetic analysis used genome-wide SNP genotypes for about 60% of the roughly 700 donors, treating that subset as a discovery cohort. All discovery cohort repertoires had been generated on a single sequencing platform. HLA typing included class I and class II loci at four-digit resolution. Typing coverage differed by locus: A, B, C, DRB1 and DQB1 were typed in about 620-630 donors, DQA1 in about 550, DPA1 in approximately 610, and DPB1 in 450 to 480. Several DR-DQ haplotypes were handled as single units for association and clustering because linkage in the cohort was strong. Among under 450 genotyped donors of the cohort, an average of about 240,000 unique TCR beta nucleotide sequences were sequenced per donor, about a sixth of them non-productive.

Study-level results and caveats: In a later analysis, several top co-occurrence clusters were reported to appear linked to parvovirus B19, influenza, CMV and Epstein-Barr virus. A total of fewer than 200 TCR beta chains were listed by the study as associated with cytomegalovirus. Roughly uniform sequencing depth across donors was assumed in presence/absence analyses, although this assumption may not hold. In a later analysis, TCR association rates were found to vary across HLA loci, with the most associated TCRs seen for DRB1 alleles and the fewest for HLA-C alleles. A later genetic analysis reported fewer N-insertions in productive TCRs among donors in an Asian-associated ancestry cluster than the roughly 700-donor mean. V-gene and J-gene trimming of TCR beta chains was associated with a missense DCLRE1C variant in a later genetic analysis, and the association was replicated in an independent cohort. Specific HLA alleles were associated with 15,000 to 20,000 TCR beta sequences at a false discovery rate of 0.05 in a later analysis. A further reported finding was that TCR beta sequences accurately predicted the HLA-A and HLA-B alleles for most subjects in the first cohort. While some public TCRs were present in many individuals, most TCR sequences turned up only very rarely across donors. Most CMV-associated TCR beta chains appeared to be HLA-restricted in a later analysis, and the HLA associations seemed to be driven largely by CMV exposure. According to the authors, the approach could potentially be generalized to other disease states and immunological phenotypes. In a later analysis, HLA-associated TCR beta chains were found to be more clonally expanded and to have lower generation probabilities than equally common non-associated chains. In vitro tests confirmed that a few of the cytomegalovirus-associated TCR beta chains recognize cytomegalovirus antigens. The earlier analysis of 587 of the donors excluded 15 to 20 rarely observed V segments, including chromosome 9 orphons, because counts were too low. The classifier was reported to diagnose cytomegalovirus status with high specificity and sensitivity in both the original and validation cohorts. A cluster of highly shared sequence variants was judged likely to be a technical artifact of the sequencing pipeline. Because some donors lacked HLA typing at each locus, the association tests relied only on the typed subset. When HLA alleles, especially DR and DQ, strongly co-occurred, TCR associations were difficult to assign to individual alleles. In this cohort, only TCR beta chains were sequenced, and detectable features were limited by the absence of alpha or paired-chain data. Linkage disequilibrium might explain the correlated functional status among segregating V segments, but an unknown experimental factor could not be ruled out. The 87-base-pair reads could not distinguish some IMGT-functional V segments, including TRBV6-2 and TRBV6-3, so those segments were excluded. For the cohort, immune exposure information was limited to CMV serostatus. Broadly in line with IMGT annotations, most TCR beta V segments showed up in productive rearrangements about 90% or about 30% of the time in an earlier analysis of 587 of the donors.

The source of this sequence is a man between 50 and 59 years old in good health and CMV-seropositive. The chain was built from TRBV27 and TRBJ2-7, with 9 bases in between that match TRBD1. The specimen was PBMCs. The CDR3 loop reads CASSIGTGWYEQYF. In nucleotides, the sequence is TGTGCCAGCAGTATAGGGACAGGGTGGTACGAGCAGTACTTC.